Presented here are 21 T cell receptor beta chains from one specimen sequenced in a study of monozygotic twins with inflammatory bowel disease. TCRdb reprocessed the 5' RACE reads, with one entry per CDR3 protein and no DNA. This sample's table has a few hundred thousand distinct CDR3 sequences. The sequenced sample was blood. The receptors come from a human donor with ulcerative colitis or Crohn's disease, or a healthy co-twin of an affected twin (not recorded which).

This chain uses TRBV7-9 with TRBJ1-2; TCRdb lists TRBD1, though no DNA is available to test this call. In germline, CDR1 is SEHNR, CDR2 FQNEAQ (reference sequence). The CDR3 spans 14 residues. CDR3 in amino acids: CASSSDRKNYGYTF.

J is TRBJ2-7 and V is TRBV12-2. TRBV12-2 is given as a pseudogene. The CDR3 sequence is 15 residues long. This chain's CDR3 is CASRLSLAGFQEQYF.

The chain employs TRBV15 and TRBJ1-3. Germline CDR1 and CDR2: LNHNV and YYDKDF (reference sequence). The CDR3 loop spans 17 amino acids. The CDR3 reads CATSRDHGTYSGNTIYF.

This sequence joins TRBV6-1 and TRBJ2-2; TCRdb selects TRBD1, and the lack of DNA leaves this call unchecked. Germline assignment: CDR1 MNHNS and CDR2 SASEGT. The CDR3 covers 13 residues. The CDR3 spells CASSVGDTGELFF.

The J gene is TRBJ1-5, the V gene TRBV12-3 or TRBV12-4. CDR3 length: 12 residues. CDR3 sequence: CASTWGNQPQHF.

The chain uses TRBV2 and TRBJ1-1; TCRdb's D call of TRBD1 is untestable without DNA. The CDR3 is made up of 14 amino acids. Looked up from germline, CDR1 is SNHLY and CDR2 is FYNNEI. CDR3 protein: CASSRGQMPPEAFF.

The chain has TRBV27 and TRBJ1-2. The CDR3 totals 13 residues. The germline CDR1 and CDR2 sequences are MNHEY and SMNVEV (reference sequence). Here the CDR3 reads CASSLNRLYGYTF.

The chain employs TRBV5-1 and TRBJ1-1; TCRdb calls TRBD1, which cannot be checked without DNA. The CDR3 length is 13 residues. CDR1 is SGHRS, CDR2 YFSETQ, per germline. The CDR3 region is CASSVRDREKTFF.

The J gene is TRBJ1-5, the V gene TRBV6-6. CDR1 and CDR2 (germline): MNHNY, SVGAGI (reference sequence). There are 14 residues in the CDR3. The CDR3 is CASSYPERGQPQHF.

CDR3 amino acids: CASSDGQGTRNTEAFF. This chain connects TRBV25-1 to TRBJ1-1; TCRdb outputs TRBD1, but without DNA this stays unchecked. From germline, CDR1 is MGHDK and CDR2 SYGVNS. CDR3 size: 16 residues.

The chain uses TRBV25-1 and TRBJ2-5; TCRdb picks TRBD1, but there is no DNA to check that call. This CDR3 comprises 16 residues. Germline-derived CDR1 and CDR2 are MGHDK and SYGVNS. CDR3 protein: CASSLKTDSLEETQYF.

CDR3 residues: CASSLNRDATDTQYF. The chain recombines TRBV5-1 with TRBJ2-3; the D gene TCRdb calls, TRBD1, cannot be checked with no DNA. Germline V gene sequence: CDR1 SGHRS, CDR2 YFSETQ. The CDR3 sequence is 15 residues long.

The gene calls are TRBV29-1 and TRBJ2-1; the D call from TCRdb, TRBD2, cannot be confirmed without DNA. CDR3 size: 14 residues. Looked up from germline, CDR1 is SQVTM and CDR2 is ANQGSEA. The CDR3: CSVRTSGGYNEQFF.

This chain uses TRBV7-2 with TRBJ2-1. Germline V lookup: CDR1 SGHTA, CDR2 FQGNSA. The CDR3 is 12 amino acids. The chain's CDR3 is CASSLTDNEQFF.

V is TRBV28 and J is TRBJ2-3; the TCRdb call, TRBD2, lacks DNA for checking. The V gene's germline CDR1 is MDHEN and CDR2 SYDVKM. The CDR3 is 15 residues long. This chain's CDR3 is CASWGLAGATDTQYF.

This chain uses TRBV20-1 with TRBJ2-1; TCRdb's assignment of TRBD2 cannot be checked, as there is no DNA. CDR1 is DFQATT and CDR2 is SNEGSKA in the germline V gene (reference sequence). The CDR3 has 13 amino acids. The CDR3 region is CSVRGPTYNEQFF.

The chain employs TRBV10-1 and TRBJ2-2; the TCRdb call, TRBD2, lacks DNA for checking. Germline loops: CDR1 WNHNN, CDR2 SYGVQD (reference sequence). The CDR3 length is 15 residues. The CDR3 here is CASSPRRTNTGELFF.

The chain uses TRBV10-2 and TRBJ2-2; TCRdb returns TRBD1, unconfirmable since there is no DNA. CDR1 and CDR2 (germline): WSHSY, SAAADI. The CDR3 contains 15 residues. CDR3 sequence reads: CASSYLTGENGELFF.

This chain links TRBV7-9 with TRBJ1-1; TCRdb indicates TRBD1, and absent DNA this call remains unverified. CDR3 length: 15 residues. CDR1 and CDR2 (germline): SEHNR, FQNEAQ (reference sequence). The CDR3 protein is CASSLVPGSNTEAFF.

The rearrangement uses TRBV5-1 and TRBJ2-7. This CDR3 contains 12 residues. The germline gives CDR1 SGHRS, CDR2 YFSETQ. The CDR3 loop reads CASSLKIGEQYF.

The rearrangement uses TRBV6-1 and TRBJ2-7; the TCRdb D gene call, TRBD1, has no DNA to confirm it. The germline CDR1 and CDR2 sequences are MNHNS and SASEGT. This CDR3 contains 13 residues. The CDR3 here is CASIKGQSYEQYF.